Listed here are 17 T cell receptor beta chains from one sample, sequenced in a study of T-cell memory formation after mild COVID-19. Using its own MiXCR run on the 5' RACE reads, TCRdb lists one record per CDR3 protein. The sample holds about 270,000 distinct CDR3 sequences; around 17% are singletons and the top ten take roughly a fifth. The material sequenced was PBMCs or a T cell subset sorted from them (not recorded which). The receptors come from a man in his late teens or twenties who had mild COVID-19 (a few samples of this study predate the infection). Cell type and time point are not known.

This clonotype has only a few counts. This sequence joins TRBV30 and TRBJ2-7; perhaps TRBD1 as D (6 bases). Germline values: CDR1 GTSNPN, CDR2 SVGIG (reference sequence). CDR3 length: 12 amino acids. Trimming removed 1 base from V and 9 bases from J, with 13 bases in between. Here the CDR3 DNA reads TGTGCCTGGAGTGGGAACGTACAGGGGCAGTACTTC. Translation: CAWSGNVQGQYF.

This clonotype was found a few times. J is TRBJ2-1 and V is TRBV7-3; 11 positions agree with TRBD2. Germline CDR1 and CDR2: SGHTA and FQGTGA. The CDR3 spans 17 residues. With V trimmed by 2 bases and J by 8 bases, 11 bases remained unmatched. The CDR3 spells CASSLGVAGGPMDEQFF. The DNA of the CDR3 is TGTGCCAGCAGCTTAGGGGTAGCGGGGGGGCCTATGGATGAGCAGTTCTTC.

A remark on this clonotype: One junction end disagrees with the germline gene, perhaps due to a read error. The V and J genes are TRBV4-1 and TRBJ2-1; 10 nucleotides line up with TRBD1. CDR3 length equals 17 residues. Germline V gene sequence: CDR1 MGHRA, CDR2 YSYEKL. DNA for the CDR3: TGCGCCAGCAGCCAAGAATACCGGGACAGGGGTTACAGTGAGCAGTTCTTC. Protein sequence: CASSQEYRDRGYSEQFF.

The rearrangement joins TRBV3-1 to TRBJ1-2; D remains unclear. This CDR3 is built from 14 residues. V was cut by 3 bases and J by 6 bases, with 14 bases left in between. The germline V gene encodes CDR1 LGHDT and CDR2 YNNKEL (reference sequence). For the CDR3, the DNA is TGTGCCAGCAGCCAGTCTCTGGTTCCGGATGGCTACACCTTC. Translation gives CASSQSLVPDGYTF.

V and J are TRBV7-8 and TRBJ1-5, with a possible D match to TRBD1 (5 bases). Germline-derived CDR1 and CDR2 are SGHVS and FQNEAQ. The CDR3 extends over 14 amino acids. V lost 5 bases to trimming and J lost 5 bases, with 13 bases between them. CDR3 coding DNA: TGTGCCAGCAGCGGGGCTCGGGGGGATCAGCCCCAGCATTTT. Translated, it gives CASSGARGDQPQHF.

This clonotype occurred a few times. This rearrangement joins TRBV7-8 to TRBJ2-2; perhaps TRBD2 as D (5 bases). The ends were cut back, 5 bases at V and 1 base at J, with 8 bases in the middle. The CDR3 is 14 residues long. From germline, CDR1 is SGHVS and CDR2 FQNEAQ. In DNA form, the CDR3 reads TGTGCCAGCAGCCCGGACTTGAACACCGGGGAGCTGTTTTTT. Translated: CASSPDLNTGELFF.

In its sample, this clonotype was seen once. The chain recombines TRBV27 with TRBJ1-5, with D uncertain. This CDR3 comprises 15 residues. Per the germline V gene, CDR1 is MNHEY and CDR2 is SMNVEV (reference sequence). V was shortened by 0 bases and J by 7 bases, with 13 bases between the two germline ends. The CDR3 DNA is TGTGCCAGCAGTTTATCAAGCTTCGGTAAGCAGCCCCAGCATTTT. This sequence encodes CASSLSSFGKQPQHF.

V is TRBV20-1 and J is TRBJ1-5, with D unresolved. The ends were cut back, 6 bases at V and 7 bases at J, with 16 bases in the middle. The germline gives CDR1 DFQATT, CDR2 SNEGSKA (reference sequence). CDR3 length: 13 amino acids. The CDR3 region has the DNA TGCAGTGCGAGCCGCGGGATCCGGCAGCCCCAGCATTTT. Amino acid sequence: CSASRGIRQPQHF.

The table lists this clonotype with a few counts. The chain carries TRBV7-2 and TRBJ2-2, with a possible D match to TRBD2 (5 bases). V dropped 5 bases and J dropped 5 bases, with 15 bases sitting between them. The CDR3 length is 15 residues. From germline, CDR1 is SGHTA and CDR2 FQGNSA. CDR3 DNA sequence: TGTGCCAGCAGCCGAGGGAAGGCTCGAACCGGGGAGCTGTTTTTT. It codes for CASSRGKARTGELFF.

In regard to this clonotype: The germline gene is not matched at one end of the junction; a read error may be the cause. The V and J genes are TRBV6-2 or TRBV6-3 and TRBJ1-1, with D maybe TRBD1 (5 bases). This CDR3 region has 13 residues. Per the germline V gene, CDR1 is MNHEY and CDR2 is SVGEGT. The CDR3 here is CASNPGPFTEAFF. CDR3 nucleotide sequence: TGTGCCAGCAACCCGGGACCGTTCACTGAAGCCTTCTTT.

The chain combines TRBV7-3 with TRBJ2-1; TRBD1 matches 7 bases. The V gene's germline CDR1 is SGHTA and CDR2 FQGTGA. V was clipped by 1 base and J by 8 bases; unmatched bases: 2. The length of the CDR3 is 13 residues. For the CDR3, the DNA is TGTGCCAGCAGCTTAAAAGGGGGCTATGAGCAGTTCTTC. This encodes CASSLKGGYEQFF.

This clonotype showed up just a few times. The J gene is TRBJ2-7, the V gene TRBV2, with D possibly being TRBD1 (5 bases). V lost 1 base and J lost 5, with 6 bases in between. The CDR3 covers 12 residues. The V gene's germline CDR1 is SNHLY and CDR2 FYNNEI. The CDR3 protein is CASSEVRDEQYF. CDR3 DNA sequence: TGTGCCAGCAGTGAAGTCAGGGACGAGCAGTACTTC.

There are many counts of this clonotype. The chain joins TRBV15 to TRBJ2-2; TRBD1 agrees at 9 bases. Trimming at V came to 3 bases and at J to 4 bases, leaving 6 bases not matched to a gene. The CDR3 runs 16 residues. In germline, CDR1 is LNHNV, CDR2 YYDKDF (reference sequence). The CDR3 region is CATSRVVTGGTGELFF. CDR3 coding DNA: TGTGCCACCAGCAGGGTGGTGACAGGGGGCACCGGGGAGCTGTTTTTT.

The chain has TRBV7-6 and TRBJ2-1; TRBD2 matches 7 bases. CDR1 is SGHVS and CDR2 is FNYEAQ in the germline V gene. V dropped 3 bases and J dropped 8; count of bases not matched to a gene: 13. This CDR3 is 16 amino acids long. The CDR3 DNA reads TGTGCCAGCAGCTTGGGGAGCGGGGTAACCTTCTATGAGCAGTTCTTC. It translates to CASSLGSGVTFYEQFF.

The chain carries TRBV12-3 or TRBV12-4 and TRBJ1-3; no reliable D call. The CDR3 has 15 amino acids. V was shortened by 3 bases and J by 3 bases, with 12 bases between the two germline ends. Here the CDR3 DNA reads TGTGCCAGCAGTTTCTGGGGTAAGATTGGAAACACCATATATTTT. Translating it yields CASSFWGKIGNTIYF.

The rearrangement uses TRBV6-1 and TRBJ1-6; the D gene is possibly TRBD1 (5 bases). The V end was cut by 6 bases, the J end by 9 bases, with 12 bases between. CDR1 is MNHNS and CDR2 is SASEGT in the germline V gene. This CDR3 contains 13 residues. For the CDR3, the DNA is TGTGCCAGCAGCCGACAGCTAGCTTCACCCCTCCACTTT. Translation gives CASSRQLASPLHF.

On this clonotype: A much larger clone lies one base from this, so it may be a read error. The V and J genes are TRBV5-1 and TRBJ1-5; D is perhaps TRBD1 (5 bases). The CDR3 is made up of 14 amino acids. CDR1 and CDR2 from the germline V gene are SGHRS and YFSETQ. In DNA form, the CDR3 reads TGCGCCAGCATCTTGGGGGACCAGAATCAGCCCCAGCATTTT. It yields the protein CASILGDQNQPQHF.